Listed below are T cell receptor beta chains from one sample, sequenced in a study of synovial regulatory T cells in juvenile arthritis. The protocol was immunoSEQ multiplex PCR, while the TCRdb copy is restricted to in-frame clones and leaves out a portion. The record lists some 7,000 clones, of which the ten most abundant hold around 0.61%. The specimen sequenced was Treg cells from blood. These TCRs come from a donor younger than 30 with juvenile idiopathic arthritis. Each CDR3 is given with its conserved first and last residue. A row's size may be missing; if present it is once, few, many or a size class.

V	J	size	CDR3
TRBV6-5	TRBJ1-1	NA	CASSKRQGTEAFF
TRBV19	TRBJ1-5	NA	CASSWDADNQPQHF
TRBV5-1	TRBJ1-1	NA	CASSLVPLQNTEAFF
TRBV7-9	TRBJ2-7	NA	CASSPGRYF
TRBV28	TRBJ1-2	NA	CASSPTRGIMRGYTF
TRBV6-5	TRBJ2-1	NA	CASRSSGLSYNEQFF
TRBV7-9	TRBJ1-5	medium-sized	CASSSYQSIGNQPQHF
TRBV6-1	TRBJ2-7	NA	CASSDGHQTSYEQYF
TRBV7-9	TRBJ1-5	medium-sized	CASSLDLSGGQPQHF
TRBV19	TRBJ1-2	NA	CASSIQGSAYGYTF
TRBV27	TRBJ1-5	NA	CASSITGPPSGHQPQHF
TRBV11-3	TRBJ1-2	NA	CASSRDSTGYGYTF
TRBV30	TRBJ1-2	NA	CASDGRIIGGGYTF
TRBV6-5	TRBJ2-7	NA	CASSAGYGYGEQYF
TRBV20-1	TRBJ1-1	NA	CSAYAWFGFF
TRBV4-2	TRBJ2-1	NA	CASSLNRDSRNEQFF
TRBV19	TRBJ1-2	NA	CASSIGRGKGYGYTF
TRBV7-5	TRBJ2-5	NA	CARSADLRGLPKQETQYF
TRBV6-1	TRBJ2-3	NA	CASSSLLVADTQYF
TRBV5-1	TRBJ2-3	NA	CASSLQGAADTQYF
TRBV5-1	TRBJ1-5	NA	CASSLTGEHQPQHF
TRBV18	TRBJ1-1	NA	CASSQVLTLGTEAFF
TRBV29-1	TRBJ2-1	NA	CSVTRGLAGGVFF
TRBV29-1	TRBJ2-7	NA	CSVEEDPYEQYF
TRBV5-1	TRBJ1-2	NA	CASSLLASPQDFYGYTF
TRBV27	TRBJ2-5	NA	CASSPRQIHKETQYF
TRBV10-3	TRBJ2-7	NA	CATRSHSEQYF
TRBV11-3	TRBJ2-1	NA	CASSLARFDEQFF
TRBV6-6	TRBJ1-2	NA	CASSYSGTYGYTF
TRBV10-1	TRBJ1-5	medium-sized	CASSEFVGQPQHF
TRBV2	TRBJ2-3	NA	CASSPSASGIVRDTQYF
TRBV5-1	TRBJ1-1	NA	CASSLGGFDGTEAFF
TRBV7-2	TRBJ2-1	NA	CASSRTSGRATAHYEQFF
TRBV7-9	TRBJ2-1	NA	CASSFIGKAYNEQFF
TRBV2	TRBJ2-2	NA	CASSVVAGSTGELFF
TRBV6-1	TRBJ1-1	NA	CASTQGHTEAFF
TRBV28	TRBJ1-2	NA	CASRESGPSGNYGYTF
TRBV30	TRBJ1-3	NA	CAWTGRGPSGNTIYF
TRBV27	TRBJ2-4	NA	CASTPPVSAKNIQYF
TRBV5-1	TRBJ2-2	NA	CASSLPLGATPGELFF
TRBV6-6	TRBJ2-7	medium-sized	CASRGYEQYF
TRBV11-2	TRBJ1-1	NA	CASSPWTGSNTEAFF
TRBV7-8	TRBJ2-4	NA	CASSWGLAGGHPRDKNIQYF
TRBV27	TRBJ2-7	NA	CASRPTSGGRSYEQYF
TRBV6-1	TRBJ2-7	NA	CASSGGGGSLNYEQYF
TRBV6-4	TRBJ1-1	NA	CASIGSEAFF
TRBV6-6	TRBJ1-5	NA	CASSSGWPQHF
TRBV5-8	TRBJ1-2	NA	CASSPPWENYGYTF
TRBV27	TRBJ1-2	NA	CASRHPPGQGNYGYTF
TRBV19	TRBJ1-2	NA	CALWTGRGYTF
TRBV30	TRBJ2-4	NA	CAWSVKASGTSGFLAKNIQYF